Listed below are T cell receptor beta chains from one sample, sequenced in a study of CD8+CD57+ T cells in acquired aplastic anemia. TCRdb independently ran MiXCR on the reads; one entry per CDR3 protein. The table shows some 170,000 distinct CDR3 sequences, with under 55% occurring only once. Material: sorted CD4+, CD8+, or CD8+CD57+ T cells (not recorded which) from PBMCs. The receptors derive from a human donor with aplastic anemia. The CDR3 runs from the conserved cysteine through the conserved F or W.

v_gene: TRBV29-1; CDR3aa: CSVQANYEQYF
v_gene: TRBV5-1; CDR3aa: CASSLVGLEQFF
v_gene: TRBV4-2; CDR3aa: CASSPGLAGGREQYF
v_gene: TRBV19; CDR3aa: CASSIEGRGNYGYTF
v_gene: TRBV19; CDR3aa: CASMGGSLGDYGYTF
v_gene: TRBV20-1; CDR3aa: CSAGLGETQYF
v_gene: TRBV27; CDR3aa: CASSLSGTEYNGYTF
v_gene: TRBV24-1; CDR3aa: CATRQEATGEQYF
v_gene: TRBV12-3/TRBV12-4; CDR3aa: CASSSGEGKNIQYF
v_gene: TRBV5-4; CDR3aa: CASSLLQGASETQYF
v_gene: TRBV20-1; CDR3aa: CSAPGGANNEKLFF